The text below deals with one TCR beta chain. This clone has a handful of counts. Its antigen is unknown. Base-call qualities are not available, and no considerably larger clone is one nucleotide away. This entry comes from a study of cytomegalovirus exposure and HLA in healthy donors (dated by TCRdb to 2015 to 2018). Regarding the research as a whole: An earlier analysis of approximately 640 of the donors reported more than 250 Gb of sequence data and some 100 million unique TCR beta sequences from some 180 million T cells. An early release covering around 630 HLA-typed donors comprised about 310 gigabases of sequencing data and roughly 85 million unique TCR sequences. Among the roughly 400 genotyped donors, 75% to 90% belonged to the genetic ancestry cluster associated with self-reported Caucasian donors. The study was designed to test whether signatures of past pathogen exposure could be identified by cataloging public T cell receptors. The study profiled the T cell repertoires of fewer than 850 subjects by immunosequencing and related them to cytomegalovirus serostatus. Besides the first cohort of 550 to 750 subjects, a separate validation cohort made up of 90 to 150 different subjects was used. To predict cytomegalovirus infection status, the study combined high-throughput TCR immunosequencing, statistical association of individual TCRs with disease status, and machine learning. A later analysis re-analyzed previously published TCR beta repertoires from approximately 700 donors and added high-resolution HLA genotyping to study TCR occurrence patterns. In the later analysis, no new phenotypic data were used to find candidate immune exposures; instead, reliance was placed on TCR beta sequences and their occurrence across donors. In an earlier analysis of 587 of the donors, high-throughput TCR beta sequencing was used to judge whether each TCR beta V gene segment behaved as functional or pseudogenic. Donor age, sex, ethnicity and CMV serostatus were compiled together with the repertoire data. Genome-wide SNP genotypes for about three fifths of the roughly 700 donors were used in a later genetic analysis, which treated that subset as a discovery cohort. Every repertoire in the discovery cohort had been generated on one and the same sequencing platform. HLA typing included class I and class II loci at four-digit resolution. Typing coverage varied by locus: roughly 620-640 donors for A, B, C, DRB1 and DQB1; about 520 for DQA1; 606 for DPA1; some 470 for DPB1. Several DR-DQ haplotypes were treated as single units for association and clustering because of strong linkage in the cohort. On average, around 230,000 unique TCR beta nucleotide sequences were sequenced per donor among 398 genotyped donors of the cohort, with around 19% of those sequences being non-productive. Results and caveats for the whole study, not just this receptor: The earlier analysis of around 600 of the donors excluded approximately 15 rarely observed V segments, including chromosome 9 orphons, because counts were too low. In a later analysis, 16,951 TCR beta sequences were associated with specific HLA alleles at a false discovery rate of 0.05. Correlated functional status among segregating V segments might be attributable to linkage disequilibrium, but an unknown experimental factor could not be ruled out. Because the 87-base-pair reads could not distinguish some IMGT-functional V segments, including TRBV6-2 and TRBV6-3, those segments were excluded. According to a later analysis, parvovirus B19, influenza, CMV and Epstein-Barr virus appeared linked to several top co-occurrence clusters. The only immune exposure information available for the cohort was CMV serostatus. A few of the identified cytomegalovirus-associated TCR beta chains were confirmed in vitro to be specific for cytomegalovirus antigens. According to a later analysis, most CMV-associated TCR beta chains appeared to be HLA-restricted, and the HLA associations seemed to be driven largely by CMV exposure. Strong co-occurrence of HLA alleles, especially DR and DQ, made assigning TCR associations to individual alleles difficult. In a later analysis, the rate of TCR association differed among HLA loci, with DRB1 alleles having the most associated TCRs and HLA-C alleles having the fewest. Compared with equally common non-associated chains, HLA-associated TCR beta chains in a later analysis were more clonally expanded and had lower generation probabilities. It was suggested by the authors that the approach could potentially be generalized to other disease states and immunological phenotypes. A further reported finding was that TCR beta sequences accurately predicted the HLA-A and HLA-B alleles for most subjects in the first cohort. In a later genetic analysis, fewer N-insertions in productive TCRs were reported among donors in an Asian-associated ancestry cluster than the roughly 700-donor mean. In an earlier analysis of some 640 of the donors, most TCR beta V segments were observed in productive rearrangements about 87% or about 30% of the time, broadly matching IMGT annotations. Sequencing depth was assumed to be roughly uniform across donors in the presence/absence analyses, though that assumption may not hold. Because HLA typing was missing for some donors at each locus, association tests included only the typed subset. V-gene and J-gene trimming of TCR beta chains was associated with a missense DCLRE1C variant in a later genetic analysis, and the association was replicated in an independent cohort. This cohort had only TCR beta chains sequenced, and the lack of alpha or paired-chain data limited which features could be detected. The classifier was reported to diagnose cytomegalovirus status with high specificity and sensitivity in both the original cohort and the validation cohort. A cluster of highly shared sequence variants was judged likely to represent a technical artifact of the sequencing pipeline. Most TCR sequences were seen in very few donors, while some public TCRs were found in many individuals. The study gave a list of 150 to 200 TCR beta chains associated with cytomegalovirus.

The cohort was made up of approximately 700 healthy bone marrow donors. At the time of sampling, all cohort members were nominally healthy, though unrecorded immune exposures were likely present. The donor was CMV seropositive and belonged to the group of 250 to 300 seropositive cohort members. Each donor provided a peripheral blood sample, and peripheral blood mononuclear cells were used for TCR beta sequencing. Genomic DNA extraction from the blood cell samples was performed with the Qiagen DNeasy Blood Extraction Kit. V is shortened by 2 bases, J by 4 bases, and the region joining them spans 14 bases. The CDR3, cysteine through phenylalanine, is 15 amino acids long. Only the CDR3 DNA stays, 45 bases, in frame from base 1. The germline V gene specifies SNHLY as CDR1 and FYNNEI as CDR2. The receptor library was made with the immunoSEQ multiplex PCR assay. For the multiplex PCR, a mixture combining 60 forward primers for TCR Vbeta segments and 13 reverse primers for TCR Jbeta segments was used. The CDR3 region of rearranged TCR beta genes was amplified from genomic DNA by a multiplex PCR assay. The amplified TCR beta libraries were sequenced on the Illumina HiSeq System as 87-base-pair reads. Per the source publication's procedure: Across the roughly 640 repertoires, a later analysis counted roughly 77 million unique TCR beta chains, roughly 11 million of which were shared by at least two donors. A nearest-neighbor algorithm error-corrected the raw reads and collapsed the reads into unique sequences, merging closely related sequences to remove PCR and sequencing errors. To assign V, D and J gene segments, CDR3 sequences were aligned to IMGT reference sequences. For a sequence to be retained, a match of at least six nucleotides to both a V gene segment and a J gene segment was required. A rearrangement counted as productive if the CDR3 had no stop codons and remained in frame with V and J, and every other rearrangement counted as non-productive. CDR3 was defined according to IMGT convention as the region running from the second conserved V-encoded cysteine to the conserved J-encoded phenylalanine. The earlier analysis of about 560 of the donors excluded any sequence lacking an unambiguous match to a single V gene segment. An earlier analysis of a few hundred of the donors classified V segments as functional when productive rearrangements were above 56.7% and as segregating when the standard deviation between donors was above 5%. A statistical classification framework was built for diagnosing cytomegalovirus status from the catalog of TCR beta chain sequences. V and J gene assignment, in a later analysis, came from comparing TCR nucleotide sequences with IMGT/GENE-DB human TR gene sequences. In a later analysis, CDR3 sequences and most-parsimonious VDJ recombination scenarios were assigned using the TCRdist pipeline. In a later analysis, every TCR beta chain was defined by the combination of its CDR3 amino acid sequence and its V-gene family, and reads without a unique V-gene family were dropped. In a later analysis, fewer than 650 highly shared, low-generation-probability nucleotide sequences were removed to address suspected cross-contamination and a sequencing artifact. A later analysis calculated a clonal expansion index for each public chain from normalized within-repertoire ranks of inferred template counts. In a later analysis, generation probabilities were computed using a VDJ recombination model fitted to out-of-frame rearrangements, and the results were checked against IGoR. A later analysis scored TCR-TCR, TCR-HLA and TCR-CMV co-occurrence with hypergeometric tests, applying a repertoire-size bias correction to TCR pairs. To estimate false discovery rates, a later analysis permuted the HLA or CMV assignments 20 times. In a later analysis, co-occurring TCRs were grouped using DBSCAN, with TCRdist sequence similarity added in when clustering inside HLA-allele-positive subsets. Repertoires with fewer than 30,000 or more than 120,000 public chains, plus five repertoires with anomalous nucleotide sharing, were excluded from co-occurrence clustering. This immuneACCESS table, as held by TCRdb, lists in-frame sequences with V and J called but not all clones. Of the missing ones, under half trace to an unresolved V gene in checked studies; the others have no known cause. V, J and clone size are those of that table, while D and trimming were read from the DNA. Within this sample are about 140,000 clones, with about 70% of them counted one time only. Clones ranked in the top ten supply about 10% of the sample.

Input material: PBMCs. The sequence links TRBV2 to TRBJ1-2; there is no confident call for the D gene. The receptor comes from a man younger than 40 in good health and CMV-seropositive. The CDR3 reads as follows: CASSEWANFRYGYTF. The nucleotide sequence is TGTGCCAGCAGTGAATGGGCAAATTTTCGCTATGGCTACACCTTC.